This TCR beta chain stems from a study of identical twins. Whole-study results and caveats: An excess of low generation probability was shown by twin-shared out-of-frame alpha sequences. Surplus twin overlap in beta out-of-frame sequences was less pronounced. Fewer insertions marked abundant cord blood beta clonotypes; young adult naive trended weakly, memory not at all.

Details on this clonotype: The antigen is undetermined.

With V trimmed by 3 bases and J by 5 bases, 5 bases remained unmatched. CDR3 length equals 16 residues. Germline V CDR1 and CDR2: SGHAT, FQNNGV. Template switching created a universal primer site, and the cDNA included unique molecular identifiers. TCRdb ran MiXCR on the 5' RACE reads and lists one entry per CDR3 protein. Of 300,000 or so distinct CDR3 sequences in the sample, more than 8% were seen once. In addition, the sample was reused for a study of yellow fever vaccine responses in identical twins.

The V call is TRBV11-2, the J call TRBJ2-1; 12 bases are a match to TRBD2. The sequence came from a woman aged 18-29 years in good health. Sequenced: CD8+ T cells sorted from blood. CDR3 protein: CASSLTSGRVNNEQFF. Written as DNA, the CDR3 is TGTGCCAGCAGCTTGACTAGCGGGAGAGTCAACAATGAGCAGTTCTTC.